The rows below give T cell receptor beta chains drawn from one sample of a study of blood T cell repertoires in COVID-19. Measured with immunoSEQ multiplex PCR; TCRdb has only the in-frame clones, and not every one. The sample records under 80,000 clones, around 87% being singletons. The sample consisted of peripheral blood. The origin of the receptors is a man between 65 and 85 years old with acute or convalescent COVID-19. Both conserved end residues are part of each CDR3. The D gene is left open where the match is weak. For some rows the clone size is stated as once, few or many, or as a class when expanded; others skip it.

V	J	D	size	DNA	CDR3
TRBV7-2	TRBJ2-3	TRBD2	once	TGTGCCAGCAGCTTATTCGCTAGCGGTGGCACAGATACGCAGTATTTT	CASSLFASGGTDTQYF
TRBV10-1	TRBJ2-7	TRBD2	-	TGCGCCAGCAGTGAGGGCCCGGGGGGTCATTACGAGCAGTACTTC	CASSEGPGGHYEQYF
TRBV5-1	TRBJ2-2	TRBD1	few	TGCGCCAGCAGCTCTGGACAGGGGAACGGGGAGCTGTTTTTT	CASSSGQGNGELFF
TRBV7-6	TRBJ2-2	TRBD2	once	TGTGCCAGCAGCTCGGGGGGGGACACCGGGGAGCTGTTTTTT	CASSSGGDTGELFF
TRBV19	TRBJ1-5	-	few	TGTGCCAGTAGTCCCCGGGGTCAGCCCCAGCATTTT	CASSPRGQPQHF
TRBV5-1	TRBJ1-5	TRBD1	few	TGCGCCAGCAGCTTGGGGGACAGCTCCAATCAGCCCCAGCATTTT	CASSLGDSSNQPQHF
TRBV5-1	TRBJ1-2	-	-	TGCGCCAGCAGTTCCACCTATTATGGCTACACCTTC	CASSSTYYGYTF
TRBV27	TRBJ2-6	-	-	TGTGCCAGCAGTGCGTTTCCGCAGGCTGGGGCCAACGTCCTGACTTTC	CASSAFPQAGANVLTF
TRBV27	TRBJ2-7	TRBD1	-	TGTGCCAGCAGTCAATCCGGGACAGGGGGTCTACAGTACTTC	CASSQSGTGGLQYF
TRBV28	TRBJ2-2	-	-	TGTGCCAGCCTAGGGGCGTACACCGGGGAGCTGTTTTTT	CASLGAYTGELFF
TRBV5-5	TRBJ1-4	-	once	TGTGCCAGCAGCTTGGCCATCAGGGTTGGTGGGGAAAAACTGTTTTTT	CASSLAIRVGGEKLFF
TRBV5-1	TRBJ2-7	TRBD2	-	TGCGCCAGCAGCCCGCGGGAGCGGGGGGTCGACTACGAGCAGTACTTC	CASSPRERGVDYEQYF
TRBV27	TRBJ1-5	TRBD1	-	TGTGCCACCTGGGACAGGAGCAATCAGCCCCAGCATTTT	CATWDRSNQPQHF
TRBV28	TRBJ1-1	-	-	TGTGCCAGCAGTTTATCTTACAGAGCTGAAGCTTTCTTT	CASSLSYRAEAFF
TRBV5-4	TRBJ2-2	-	-	TGTGCCAGCAGCTTAGGCAGGGCGCACACCGGGGAGCTGTTTTTT	CASSLGRAHTGELFF
TRBV27	TRBJ2-5	-	-	TGTGCCAGCAGTCCTCTCCCACCTCCGAGGGACACCTCTGATGGGACCCAGTACTTC	CASSPLPPPRDTSDGTQYF
TRBV4-1	TRBJ1-4	-	-	TGCGCCAGCAGCCAAATACAGGGAGGGGAAAAACTGTTTTTT	CASSQIQGGEKLFF
TRBV6-5	TRBJ1-1	TRBD1	-	TGTGCCAGCAGTCTTACTGACAGGGGGCGCGGAGCTTTCTTT	CASSLTDRGRGAFF
TRBV28	TRBJ2-4	-	once	TGTGCCAGCTGCCAGGGCCTTAAACTAGCCAAAAACATTCAGTACTTC	CASCQGLKLAKNIQYF
TRBV19	TRBJ2-7	TRBD2	-	TGTGCCAGTAGTACTTGGGGGGGCTACGAGCAGTACTTC	CASSTWGGYEQYF
TRBV2	TRBJ2-7	TRBD2	-	TGTGCCAGCAGGGAACCGGGACTAGCGGGAGGTAGTGAGCAGTACTTC	CASREPGLAGGSEQYF
TRBV4-2	TRBJ2-3	-	-	TGTGCCAGCAGCCAACAGGGAGGGGGAGATACGCAGTATTTT	CASSQQGGGDTQYF
TRBV5-1	TRBJ2-1	-	-	TGCGCCAGCAGCTTGGCGGTTTACTATGAGCAGTTCTTC	CASSLAVYYEQFF
TRBV25-1	TRBJ2-1	-	-	TGTGCCAGCAGTGCCCCAGGGGGGTGGTCGAATGAGCAGTTCTTC	CASSAPGGWSNEQFF
TRBV10-3	TRBJ2-3	-	-	TGTGCCATCAGTGTAGGGGGGGAGGGTACGCAGTATTTT	CAISVGGEGTQYF
TRBV7-6	TRBJ1-4	-	-	TGTGCCAGCAGCTTAGGGGCGACAGGCCCAAATATGTATAAACTGTTTTTT	CASSLGATGPNMYKLFF
TRBV24-1	TRBJ2-3	TRBD1	-	TGTGCCACCAGTGATTTGGACAGGGCAGGGGATACGCAGTATTTT	CATSDLDRAGDTQYF
TRBV29-1	TRBJ1-3	-	-	TGCAGCGTTGGTGATCTAGAGGGAAACACCATATATTTT	CSVGDLEGNTIYF
TRBV7-9	TRBJ2-1	TRBD1	-	TGTGCCAGCAGCCCACAGGGGGCGTTTCATGAGCAGTTCTTC	CASSPQGAFHEQFF
TRBV20-1	TRBJ2-2	-	-	TGCAGTGCTAGTGACAGGCCGAACACCGGGGAGCTGTTTTTT	CSASDRPNTGELFF
TRBV13	TRBJ1-5	-	-	TGTGCCAGCAGCTTCACAGGTTCTGGGCAGCCCCAGCATTTT	CASSFTGSGQPQHF
TRBV10-3	TRBJ2-5	-	-	TGTGCCATCAGCCACCGGGAGCAGGGCCAAGAGACCCAGTACTTC	CAISHREQGQETQYF
TRBV5-1	TRBJ1-6	TRBD1	-	TGCGCCAGCAGCTCAGCTCGGGACAGGGAACTGAATTCACCCCTCCACTTT	CASSSARDRELNSPLHF
TRBV28	TRBJ2-5	-	-	TGTGCCAGCAGCGCAGGGTTTACAGAGACCCAGTACTTC	CASSAGFTETQYF
TRBV6-5	TRBJ1-5	-	-	TGTGCCAGCAGTTGGACTTCCAATCAGCCCCAGCATTTT	CASSWTSNQPQHF
TRBV4-1	TRBJ1-6	-	-	TGCGCCAGCAGCCTCGAATCAGGGAATAATTCACCCCTCCACTTT	CASSLESGNNSPLHF
TRBV5-6	TRBJ2-7	-	once	TGTGCCAGCAGCTTGGCGGCGGGCGAGCAGTACTTC	CASSLAAGEQYF
TRBV2	TRBJ1-1	TRBD1	-	TGTGCCAGCAGTGCGTTAATGGAGGGGGCTACATCTTTCTTT	CASSALMEGATSFF
TRBV19	TRBJ1-4	TRBD1	-	TGTGCCAGTAGCCGATTTACCGGGACAGTTAATGAAAAACTGTTTTTT	CASSRFTGTVNEKLFF
TRBV14	TRBJ2-7	-	few	TGTGCCAGCAGCCAAATTAGCAGAAACTCCGAGCAGTACTTC	CASSQISRNSEQYF
TRBV10-3	TRBJ1-3	TRBD1	once	TGTGCCATCAGTGGGGGACAGGGTGGAAACACCATATATTTT	CAISGGQGGNTIYF
TRBV6-5	TRBJ2-6	-	-	TGTGCCAGCAGTTATGGGAGGACTGGGGCCAACGTCCTGACTTTC	CASSYGRTGANVLTF
TRBV19	TRBJ1-1	-	-	TGTGCCAGTAGTATAGTCGCGGTAAACACTGAAGCTTTCTTT	CASSIVAVNTEAFF
TRBV5-4	TRBJ1-2	-	-	TGTGCCAGCACCGGGGGGTATGGCTACACCTTC	CASTGGYGYTF
TRBV27	TRBJ1-5	-	-	TGTGCCAGCAGTTTATATCCCCCCGGGGAGGGAAGCAATCAGCCCCAGCATTTT	CASSLYPPGEGSNQPQHF
TRBV5-4	TRBJ1-2	TRBD1	-	TGTGCCAGCAGCCCAGCGACAGGGGTAATACGTTACTATGGCTACACCTTC	CASSPATGVIRYYGYTF
TRBV29-1	TRBJ1-2	TRBD1	-	TGCAGCGCCGGGACAGGGGAGAACTATGGCTACACCTTC	CSAGTGENYGYTF
TRBV28	TRBJ2-5	TRBD2	once	TGTGCCAGCACGCTTGGGAGGGGAGAGACCCAGTACTTC	CASTLGRGETQYF
TRBV10-3	TRBJ1-5	-	-	TGTGCCATCAGCAGCCCGGGGGGACAGCCCCAGCATTTT	CAISSPGGQPQHF
TRBV27	TRBJ1-3	-	-	TGTGCCAGCAACATCCTGGGGGGTCACTCTGGAAACACCATATATTTT	CASNILGGHSGNTIYF
TRBV28	TRBJ1-5	-	-	TGTGCCAGCAGTTTAAATCTTCAGCCCCAGCATTTT	CASSLNLQPQHF
TRBV3-1/TRBV3-2	TRBJ1-5	TRBD1	-	TGTGCCAGCAGCCAGGCCGGGACAGATAGCAATCAGCCCCAGCATTTT	CASSQAGTDSNQPQHF
TRBV6-5	TRBJ1-2	TRBD1	-	TGTGCCAGCAGTTATCGGACAGGGGCAGGGTATGGCTACACCTTC	CASSYRTGAGYGYTF
TRBV5-4	TRBJ2-2	-	-	TGTGCCAGCAGCTTGGTCGGGTACGGGAACGGGATGGCCGGGGAGCTGTTTTTT	CASSLVGYGNGMAGELFF
TRBV11-1	TRBJ1-3	-	-	TGTGCCAGCAGCCAACCAGGGCCCTCTGGAAACACCATATATTTT	CASSQPGPSGNTIYF
TRBV6-5	TRBJ2-7	-	-	TGTGCCAGCAGTTACTCCGGTTCCTACGAGCAGTACTTC	CASSYSGSYEQYF
TRBV30	TRBJ1-2	-	-	TGTGCCTGGAGTGTAACGGGGACACCGGGTGGCTACACCTTC	CAWSVTGTPGGYTF
TRBV6-5	TRBJ1-6	-	-	TGTGCCAGCAGTTACTCGATGGTACAGTATAATTCACCCCTCCACTTT	CASSYSMVQYNSPLHF
TRBV5-1	TRBJ2-3	-	few	TGCGCCAGCAGCCTAGAACCGGGATCAGATACGCAGTATTTT	CASSLEPGSDTQYF